This T cell receptor (beta chain) originates from a study of cytomegalovirus exposure and HLA in healthy donors. Study-wide points: There were some public TCRs occurring in many donors, but most TCR sequences were rare. Researchers counted 164 TCR beta chains as cytomegalovirus-associated.

The donors were members of the validation cohort, which comprised 120 subjects and was separate from the first cohort of around 700 subjects. Sequencing was performed with immunoSEQ multiplex PCR; in TCRdb, only in-frame clones are kept and a portion is missing. The table lists under 400,000 clones, roughly 90% of them singletons. The CDR3 loop spans 16 amino acids. Per the germline V gene, CDR1 is MGHRA and CDR2 is YSYEKL. V dropped 4 bases and J dropped 4; count of bases not matched to a gene: 9. Worth noting for this clone: Its antigen is as yet unknown.

The sample consisted of PBMCs. This receptor was obtained from a woman younger than 30 in good health and CMV-seronegative. The J gene is TRBJ2-1, the V gene TRBV4-1, with 8 positions matching TRBD1. As DNA, the CDR3 is TGCGCCAGCAGCCCGGGGTACAGGGGGACTTACAATGAGCAGTTCTTC. Translation: CASSPGYRGTYNEQFF.